There are many counts of the clone carrying this T cell receptor (beta chain). The sample is drawn from a study of T-cell reconstitution after alpha-beta-depleted transplantation in children. The TCRbeta library incorporated unique molecular identifiers. TCRdb re-derived calls from the PCR reads in MiXCR, one entry per CDR3 protein. The sample lists over 100,000 distinct CDR3 sequences, over 9% occurring once. The CDR3 runs 15 residues. Trimming stripped 2 bases from V and 8 bases from J, with 16 bases between. CDR1 and CDR2 from the germline V gene are MNHEY and SVGAGI. The source of this sequence is a boy aged 2 to 10 with acute lymphoblastic leukemia, due to receive a stem cell transplant. The chain has TRBV6-5 and TRBJ2-1; D is possibly TRBD1 (5 bases). The sample consisted of PBMCs, taken before TCRalphabeta/CD19-depleted stem cell transplant. The CDR3, as DNA: TGTGCCAGCAGTTACACCCGAGTAGGGGTCCATGAGCAGTTCTTC. This codes for CASSYTRVGVHEQFF.